The clone carrying this T cell receptor (beta chain) has more than one count but fewer than ten. Authors' processing steps: By means of reference gene primer amplification, nucleated cell counts were estimated. Measured with immunoSEQ multiplex PCR; TCRdb has only the in-frame clones, and not every one. V and J calls and clone size are as listed in that table; D and trimming were resolved from the DNA. The data hold over 250,000 clones, with 75% to 85% observed a single time. This record comes from a study of blood T cell repertoires in COVID-19. Study details: From the United States, Italy and Spain came samples of acute and convalescent COVID-19. Sources were T cells, B-cell-depleted T cells, or PBMCs; the material itself was cDNA or gDNA.

Trimming left V 4 bases short and J 5 bases short, with 17 bases between. The germline V gene encodes CDR1 MNHEY and CDR2 SMNVEV (reference sequence). The CDR3 has 15 amino acids. Sequenced: peripheral blood. The chain links TRBV27 to TRBJ2-5; weak D call: TRBD1 (7 bases). This receptor was identified in a man aged 50 or older with active or convalescent COVID-19. The CDR3 loop is CASSSGGTVGETQYF. The CDR3 coding sequence is TGTGCCAGCAGTTCCGGCGGGACAGTTGGGGAGACCCAGTACTTC.